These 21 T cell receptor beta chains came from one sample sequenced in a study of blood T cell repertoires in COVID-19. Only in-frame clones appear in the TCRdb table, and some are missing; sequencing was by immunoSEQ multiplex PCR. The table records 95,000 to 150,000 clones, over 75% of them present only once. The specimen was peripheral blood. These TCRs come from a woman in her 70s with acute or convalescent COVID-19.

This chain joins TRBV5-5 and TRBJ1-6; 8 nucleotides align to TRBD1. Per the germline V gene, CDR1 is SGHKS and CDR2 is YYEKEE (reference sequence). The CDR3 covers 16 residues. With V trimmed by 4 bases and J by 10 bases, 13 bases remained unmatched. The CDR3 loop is CASSRQTGEISSPLHF. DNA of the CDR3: TGTGCCAGCAGCCGCCAGACAGGGGAAATAAGCTCACCCCTCCACTTT.

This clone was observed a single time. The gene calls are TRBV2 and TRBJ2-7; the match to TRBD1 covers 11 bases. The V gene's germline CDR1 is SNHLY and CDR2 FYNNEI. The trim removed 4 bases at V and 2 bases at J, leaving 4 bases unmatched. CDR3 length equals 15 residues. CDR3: CASSVPGQGAYEQYF. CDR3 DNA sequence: TGTGCCAGCAGTGTTCCGGGACAGGGGGCCTACGAGCAGTACTTC.

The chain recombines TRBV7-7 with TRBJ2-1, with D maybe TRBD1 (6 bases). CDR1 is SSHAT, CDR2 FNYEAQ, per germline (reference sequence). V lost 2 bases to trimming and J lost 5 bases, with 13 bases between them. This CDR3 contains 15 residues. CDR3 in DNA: TGTGCCAGCAGCTTATTGGGGGCCCCCGACAATGAGCAGTTCTTC. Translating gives CASSLLGAPDNEQFF.

The CDR3 nucleotides read TGTGCCAGCAGCTTAGGCGGGTACTCTGGAAACACCATATATTTT. This gives the protein CASSLGGYSGNTIYF. The gene calls are TRBV11-3 and TRBJ1-3; D not resolved. This CDR3 is built from 15 residues. CDR1 is SGHNT, CDR2 YENEEA, per germline. The V end was cut by 1 base, the J end by 0 bases, with 7 bases between.

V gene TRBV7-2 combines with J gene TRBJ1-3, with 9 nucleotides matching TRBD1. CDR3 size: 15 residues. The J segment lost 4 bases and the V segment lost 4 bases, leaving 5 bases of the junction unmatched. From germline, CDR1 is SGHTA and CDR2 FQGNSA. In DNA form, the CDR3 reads TGTGCCAGCAGCTCACAGGGGGCGGGAGGAAACACCATATATTTT. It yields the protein CASSSQGAGGNTIYF.

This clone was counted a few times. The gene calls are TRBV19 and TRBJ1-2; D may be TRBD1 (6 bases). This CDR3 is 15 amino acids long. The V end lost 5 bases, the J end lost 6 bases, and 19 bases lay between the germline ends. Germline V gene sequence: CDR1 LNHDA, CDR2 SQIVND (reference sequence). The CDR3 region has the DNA TGTGCCAGTAGTCCCCCGAGGGGGGGTCTCGATGGCTACACCTTC. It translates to CASSPPRGGLDGYTF.

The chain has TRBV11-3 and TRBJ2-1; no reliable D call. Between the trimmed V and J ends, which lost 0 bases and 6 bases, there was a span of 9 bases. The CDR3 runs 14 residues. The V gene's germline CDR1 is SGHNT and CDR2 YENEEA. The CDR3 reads CASSLDHPVNEQFF. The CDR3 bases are TGTGCCAGCAGCTTAGATCACCCGGTCAATGAGCAGTTCTTC.

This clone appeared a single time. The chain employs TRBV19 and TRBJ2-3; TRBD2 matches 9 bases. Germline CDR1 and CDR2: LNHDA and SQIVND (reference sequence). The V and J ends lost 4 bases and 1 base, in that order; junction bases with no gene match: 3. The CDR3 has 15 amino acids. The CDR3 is CASSTASGGTDTQYF. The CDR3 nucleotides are TGTGCCAGTAGTACCGCTAGCGGGGGCACAGATACGCAGTATTTT.

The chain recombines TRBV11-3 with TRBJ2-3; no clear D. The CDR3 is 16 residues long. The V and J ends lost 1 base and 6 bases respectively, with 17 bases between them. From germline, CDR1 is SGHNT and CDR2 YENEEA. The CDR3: CASSLGNSLSSDTQYF. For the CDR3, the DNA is TGTGCCAGCAGCTTAGGTAATTCGCTAAGTTCGGATACGCAGTATTTT.

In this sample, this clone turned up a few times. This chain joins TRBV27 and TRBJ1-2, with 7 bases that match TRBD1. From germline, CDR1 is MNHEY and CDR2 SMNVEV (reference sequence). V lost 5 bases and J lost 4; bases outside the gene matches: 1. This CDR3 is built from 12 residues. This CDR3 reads CASSRTGYGYTF. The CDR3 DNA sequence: TGTGCCAGCAGTCGGACAGGCTATGGCTACACCTTC.

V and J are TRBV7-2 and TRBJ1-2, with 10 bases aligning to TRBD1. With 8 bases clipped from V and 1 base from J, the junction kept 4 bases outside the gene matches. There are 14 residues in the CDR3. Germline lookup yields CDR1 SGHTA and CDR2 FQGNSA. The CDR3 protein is CASGTGANNYGYTF. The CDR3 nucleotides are TGTGCCAGCGGGACAGGGGCCAATAACTATGGCTACACCTTC.

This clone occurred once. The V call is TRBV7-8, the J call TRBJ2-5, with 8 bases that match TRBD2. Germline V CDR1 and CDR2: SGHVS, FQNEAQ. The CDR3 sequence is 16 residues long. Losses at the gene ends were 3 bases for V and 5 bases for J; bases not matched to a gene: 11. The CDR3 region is CASSFPEISGEETQYF. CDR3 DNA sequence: TGTGCCAGCAGCTTTCCCGAGATTAGCGGGGAGGAGACCCAGTACTTC.

CDR3 nucleotides: TGTGCCAGCGGGCCTGTAGGCTCCTACAATGAGCAGTTCTTC. Protein sequence: CASGPVGSYNEQFF. This chain connects TRBV6-5 to TRBJ2-1; unclear D gene. The CDR3 has 14 amino acids. Trimming took off 8 bases at V and 0 bases at J, with 11 bases between the two ends. Germline V gives CDR1 MNHEY, CDR2 SVGAGI.

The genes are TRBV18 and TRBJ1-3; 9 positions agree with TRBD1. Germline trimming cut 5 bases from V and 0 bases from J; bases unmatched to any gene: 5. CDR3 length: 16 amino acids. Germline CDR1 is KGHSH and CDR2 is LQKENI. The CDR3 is CASSTGQGNSGNTIYF. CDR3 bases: TGTGCCAGCTCAACTGGACAGGGGAACTCTGGAAACACCATATATTTT.

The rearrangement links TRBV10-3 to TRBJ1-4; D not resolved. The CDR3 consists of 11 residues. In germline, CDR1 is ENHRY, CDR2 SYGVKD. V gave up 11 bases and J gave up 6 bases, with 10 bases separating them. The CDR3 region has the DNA TGTGCCGTAAAATCAGATGAAAAACTGTTTTTT. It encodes CAVKSDEKLFF.

The CDR3 region has the DNA TGTGCCAGCAGCCCCCAGGGACAGCTGAACACTGAAGCTTTCTTT. Its protein product is CASSPQGQLNTEAFF. The chain couples TRBV9 to TRBJ1-1, with 7 bases that match TRBD1. Unmatched junction bases numbered 6, after V lost 4 bases and J lost 0 bases. CDR1 is SGDLS and CDR2 is YYNGEE in the germline V gene. The CDR3 sequence is 15 residues long.

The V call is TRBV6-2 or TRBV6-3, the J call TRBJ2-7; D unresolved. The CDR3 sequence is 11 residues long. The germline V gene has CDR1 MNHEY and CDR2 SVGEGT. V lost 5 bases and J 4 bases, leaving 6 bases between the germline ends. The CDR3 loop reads CASSTGYEQYV. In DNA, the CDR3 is TGTGCCAGCAGTACCGGTTACGAGCAGTACGTC.

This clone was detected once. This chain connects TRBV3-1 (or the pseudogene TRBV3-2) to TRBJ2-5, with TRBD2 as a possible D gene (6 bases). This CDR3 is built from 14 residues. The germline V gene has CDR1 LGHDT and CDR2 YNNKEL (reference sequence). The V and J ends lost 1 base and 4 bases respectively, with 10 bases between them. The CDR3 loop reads CASSQVRGGETQYF. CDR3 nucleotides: TGTGCCAGCAGCCAAGTAAGGGGAGGAGAGACCCAGTACTTC.

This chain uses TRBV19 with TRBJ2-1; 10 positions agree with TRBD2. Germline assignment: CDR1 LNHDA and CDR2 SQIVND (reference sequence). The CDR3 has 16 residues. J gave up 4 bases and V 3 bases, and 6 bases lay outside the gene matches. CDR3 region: CASSMPSGGAYNEQFF. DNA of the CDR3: TGTGCCAGTAGTATGCCGAGCGGGGGGGCATACAATGAGCAGTTCTTC.

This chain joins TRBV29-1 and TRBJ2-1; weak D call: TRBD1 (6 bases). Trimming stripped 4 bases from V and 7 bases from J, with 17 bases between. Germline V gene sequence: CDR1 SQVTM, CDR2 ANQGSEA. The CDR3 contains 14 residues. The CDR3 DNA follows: TGCAGCGTTGCACTAGGGGGATCTTTAAATGAGCAGTTCTTC. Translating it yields CSVALGGSLNEQFF.

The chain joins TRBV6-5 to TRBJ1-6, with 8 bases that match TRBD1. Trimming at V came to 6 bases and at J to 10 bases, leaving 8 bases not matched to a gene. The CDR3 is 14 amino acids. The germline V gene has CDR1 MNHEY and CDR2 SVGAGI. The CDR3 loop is CASRTDRDFSPLHF. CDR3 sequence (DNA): TGTGCCAGCAGGACGGACAGGGACTTCTCACCCCTCCACTTT.